A selection of T cell receptor beta chains follows, all from one sample in a study of CD8 T cells in ankylosing spondylitis. TCRdb reanalysed the 5' RACE reads using MiXCR and keeps one entry per CDR3 protein. The table includes 150,000 to 200,000 distinct CDR3 sequences, 13% detected once. Sequenced material: blood, either unsorted or a sorted T cell fraction (not recorded which). These receptor sequences come from a female donor with ankylosing spondylitis or in good health (not recorded which). Each CDR3 is given with its conserved first and last residue. A D gene is named only where the DNA matches it firmly. Clone size is shown for a subset of rows, as once, few, many or a class of expanded clone.

j_gene | v_gene | d_gene | abundance | CDR3nt | CDR3aa
TRBJ2-3 | TRBV20-1 | - | many | TGCAGTGCTAGTCGCAATTTATACACAGATACGCAGTATTTT | CSASRNLYTDTQYF
TRBJ2-7 | TRBV27 | TRBD2 | many | TGTGCCAGCAGTAGCCGGACTAGCGGTGCCTACGAGCAGTACTTC | CASSSRTSGAYEQYF
TRBJ2-7 | TRBV9 | - | many | TGTGCCAGCAGCGTAGGAGGCGGGGTGACTTCCTACGAGCAGTACTTC | CASSVGGGVTSYEQYF
TRBJ2-7 | TRBV29-1 | TRBD2 | many | TGCAGCGCTATAGCGGGTAACTCCTACGAGCAGTACTTC | CSAIAGNSYEQYF
TRBJ1-1 | TRBV12-3/TRBV12-4 | - | many | TGTGCCAGCCTCTCGGCGCCGAACACTGAAGCTTTCTTT | CASLSAPNTEAFF
TRBJ2-1 | TRBV9 | TRBD2 | many | TGTGCCAGCAGCCCTCAGACCGGGGGGGTTGGAAATGAGCAGTTCTTC | CASSPQTGGVGNEQFF
TRBJ2-1 | TRBV7-8 | - | once | TGTGCCAGCAGCTTTATGGAGGGTAGGAATGAGCAGTTCTTC | CASSFMEGRNEQFF
TRBJ1-2 | TRBV29-1 | TRBD1 | many | TGCAGCGTTGTGACCCTAGGACAGGGGGACTATGGCTACACCTTC | CSVVTLGQGDYGYTF
TRBJ2-2 | TRBV5-1 | - | many | TGCGCCAGCAGCGGAGGCGGGGAGCTGTTTTTT | CASSGGGELFF
TRBJ1-1 | TRBV29-1 | - | many | TGCAGCGTTGCCGGGACCGAAAACACTGAAGCTTTCTTT | CSVAGTENTEAFF
TRBJ2-7 | TRBV19 | - | few | TGTGCCAGTAGTCCCGGGACTCCGGACTACGAGCAGTACTTC | CASSPGTPDYEQYF
TRBJ2-1 | TRBV29-1 | - | many | TGCAGCGTCAGGGGACTGAGCCGGGATAATGAGCAGTTCTTC | CSVRGLSRDNEQFF
TRBJ1-1 | TRBV10-3 | TRBD1 | - | TGTGCCATCAGTGAGTCGGCCCCCGGGACAGGGTTCACTGAAGCTTTCTTT | CAISESAPGTGFTEAFF
TRBJ2-7 | TRBV23-1 | - | - | TGCGCCAGCTTTCTCGAGTGCGAGCAGTACTTC | CASFLECEQYF
TRBJ1-1 | TRBV4-3 | - | - | TGCGCCAGCAGCCAAGATGGACGGACGAACACTGAAGCTTTCTTT | CASSQDGRTNTEAFF
TRBJ2-7 | TRBV12-3/TRBV12-4 | TRBD2 | few | TGTGCCAGCAGACGAGCGGGAGGGAGCTCCTACGAGCAGTACTTC | CASRRAGGSSYEQYF
TRBJ1-5 | TRBV18 | TRBD1 | many | TGTGCCAGCTCACAAACCCCGACAGGGGCCAATCAGCCCCAGCATTTT | CASSQTPTGANQPQHF
TRBJ1-3 | TRBV5-1 | - | - | TGCGCCAGCAGCTTGGTAGGGCGCGGAGGGGGAAACTCTGGAAACACCATATATTTT | CASSLVGRGGGNSGNTIYF
TRBJ1-1 | TRBV27 | TRBD1 | - | TGTGCCAGCAGTCGCCGACAGGGAATCACTGAAGCTTTCTTT | CASSRRQGITEAFF
TRBJ1-1 | TRBV5-1 | - | few | TGCGCCAGCAGCTGGGACACGGACCAGGGGACTGAAGCTTTCTTT | CASSWDTDQGTEAFF
TRBJ2-2 | TRBV5-1 | - | - | TGCGCCAGCAGACTCGGACAGAACACCGGGGAGCTGTTTTTT | CASRLGQNTGELFF
TRBJ2-3 | TRBV2 | TRBD2 | - | TGTGCCAGCAGTCTGCTAGCGGGAGATTTCACAGATACGCAGTATTTT | CASSLLAGDFTDTQYF
TRBJ2-5 | TRBV6-2/TRBV6-3 | - | many | TGTGCCAGCACCGACAGTCAAGAGACCCAGTACTTC | CASTDSQETQYF
TRBJ2-7 | TRBV5-1 | TRBD1 | - | TGCGCCAGCAGCTTGGATCGGACAGGGGGCAACGACGAGCAGTACTTC | CASSLDRTGGNDEQYF
TRBJ1-5 | TRBV27 | - | many | TGTGCCAGCAGTTTATTGTCCGGGAGCAATCAGCCCCAGCATTTT | CASSLLSGSNQPQHF
TRBJ2-2 | TRBV7-2 | - | few | TGTGCCAGCAGCCCAAGCGGGCGAGACACCGGGGAGCTGTTTTTT | CASSPSGRDTGELFF
TRBJ1-3 | TRBV28 | - | many | TGTGCCAGCGGATCCACGGGAAACACCATATATTTT | CASGSTGNTIYF
TRBJ1-5 | TRBV18 | - | - | TGTGCCAGCTCACCGGCCCTTAATGGGCCCCAGCATTTT | CASSPALNGPQHF
TRBJ2-4 | TRBV5-6 | - | - | TGTGCCAGCAGCTCTTTTCGAGCAGCCAGAAACATTCAGTACTTC | CASSSFRAARNIQYF
TRBJ1-2 | TRBV4-2 | - | - | TGTGCCAGCAGCCAAGATGGGGGGACCAACTATGGCTACACCTTC | CASSQDGGTNYGYTF
TRBJ2-1 | TRBV2 | TRBD2 | - | TGTGCCAGCAGTGATCCGGGACTAGCCGACCAGAAGTGGAATGAGCAGTTCTTC | CASSDPGLADQKWNEQFF